Each of the 19 T cell receptor beta chains below was sequenced from the same sample in a study of Ad26.COV2.S vaccination and SARS-CoV-2 variants. Specified treatment: some 19 received Ad26.COV2.S at low or high dose, single or two shots; a few received placebo; per-sample allocation not given. It was on day 63 after the first vaccine or placebo injection that samples were taken. Only in-frame clones appear in the TCRdb table, and some are missing; sequencing was by immunoSEQ multiplex PCR. Here the sample spans about 480,000 clones, around 85% being singletons. Sequences were derived from peripheral blood, sampled in a trial of Ad26.COV2.S vaccine versus placebo. These receptors were taken from a person between 18 and 65 years old who received the Ad26.COV2.S COVID-19 vaccine or a placebo.

The V call is TRBV11-2, the J call TRBJ2-7; 11 nucleotides agree with TRBD1. With V trimmed by 1 base and J by 5 bases, 4 bases remained unmatched. This CDR3 spans 15 amino acids. Per the germline V gene, CDR1 is SGHAT and CDR2 is FQNNGV. Here the CDR3 reads CASSLGDRGVDEQYF. CDR3 in DNA: TGTGCCAGCAGCTTAGGGGACAGGGGGGTCGACGAGCAGTACTTC. Supplemented by reference TRBV11-2 and TRBJ2-7, the full variable domain reads EAGVAQSPRYKIIEKRQSVAFWCNPISGHATLYWYQQILGQGPKLLIQFQNNGVVDDSQLPKDRFSAERLKGVDSTLKIQPAKLEDSAVYLCASSLGDRGVDEQYFGPGTRLTVT.

V usage is TRBV3-1 (or the pseudogene TRBV3-2) and J usage is TRBJ1-1, with D hard to call. V was clipped by 0 bases and J by 6 bases, with 14 bases between them. The CDR3 spans 15 residues. The germline gives CDR1 LGHDT, CDR2 YNNKEL (reference sequence). The CDR3 bases are TGTGCCAGCAGCCAAGATCCCCAGGCTGTGGCTGAAGCTTTCTTT. Translation gives CASSQDPQAVAEAFF.

V gene TRBV30 combines with J gene TRBJ2-3; D is perhaps TRBD1 (6 bases). V lost 0 bases and J 0 bases, leaving 10 bases between the germline ends. CDR1 and CDR2 from the germline V gene are GTSNPN and SVGIG (reference sequence). CDR3 length: 15 residues. The CDR3 spells CAWSVPRGSTDTQYF. In DNA form, the CDR3 reads TGTGCCTGGAGTGTACCCAGGGGAAGCACAGATACGCAGTATTTT. Based on the CDR3 plus reference TRBV30 and TRBJ2-3, the full variable domain is SQTIHQWPATLVQPVGSPLSLECTVEGTSNPNLYWYRQAAGRGLQLLFYSVGIGQISSEVPQNLSASRPQDRQFILSSKKLLLSDSGFYLCAWSVPRGSTDTQYFGPGTRLTVL.

The chain carries TRBV7-2 and TRBJ2-2, with 7 bases matching TRBD2. The CDR3 extends over 14 amino acids. Per the germline V gene, CDR1 is SGHTA and CDR2 is FQGNSA. V lost 3 bases and J lost 6; bases outside the gene matches: 4. CDR3 nucleotides: TGTGCCAGCAGCTTCGGCGGGAGTGCCGGGGAGCTGTTTTTT. It specifies CASSFGGSAGELFF.

This clone was seen once. The V and J genes are TRBV28 and TRBJ2-1; D is possibly TRBD1 or TRBD2 (6 bases each). The CDR3 runs to 15 residues. V was pared by 5 bases and J by 2 bases, with 13 bases between. CDR1 and CDR2 from the germline V gene are MDHEN and SYDVKM. CDR3 nucleotides: TGTGCCAGCAGTCCAGGGGCGGGAACCTACAATGAGCAGTTCTTC. This sequence encodes CASSPGAGTYNEQFF. The whole variable domain, remainder taken from reference TRBV28 and TRBJ2-1, is DVKVTQSSRYLVKRTGEKVFLECVQDMDHENMFWYRQDPGLGLRLIYFSYDVKMKEKGDIPEGYSVSREKKERFSLILESASTNQTSMYLCASSPGAGTYNEQFFGPGTRLTVL.

The rearrangement links TRBV15 to TRBJ2-7, with TRBD2 matching over 7 bases. V dropped 1 base and J dropped 0; count of bases not matched to a gene: 0. The CDR3 runs 14 residues. Germline CDR1 reads LNHNV; CDR2 reads YYDKDF (reference sequence). The CDR3 nucleotides are TGTGCCACCAGCAGAGGGACTAGCTCCTACGAGCAGTACTTC. This encodes CATSRGTSSYEQYF.

The chain recombines TRBV4-1 with TRBJ2-1; possible D gene TRBD2, 5 bases. Germline CDR1 reads MGHRA; CDR2 reads YSYEKL. The CDR3 extends over 12 amino acids. The ends were cut back, 3 bases at V and 7 bases at J, with 7 bases in the middle. CDR3 in amino acids: CASSHGGNEQFF. In DNA, the CDR3 is TGCGCCAGCAGCCATGGCGGGAATGAGCAGTTCTTC.

The chain links TRBV5-5 to TRBJ2-4; TRBD2 is a possible D gene (5 bases). The V and J ends lost 0 bases and 6 bases respectively, with 16 bases between them. CDR3 length: 16 amino acids. CDR1 SGHKS and CDR2 YYEKEE come from the germline V gene (reference sequence). The DNA of the CDR3 is TGTGCCAGCAGCTTGGGGCGGCCCGCGAGGGTAAACATTCAGTACTTC. This encodes CASSLGRPARVNIQYF.

V and J are TRBV5-4 and TRBJ2-5, with D unclear. The germline V gene has CDR1 SGHNT and CDR2 YYREEE (reference sequence). The germline V and J ends were trimmed by 4 bases and 5 bases, with 12 bases remaining between them. The CDR3 has 13 amino acids. The CDR3 DNA follows: TGTGCCAGCAGCCCCATCGGCCGGGAGACCCAGTACTTC. It encodes CASSPIGRETQYF.

The V call is TRBV13, the J call TRBJ1-1, with D possibly matching TRBD1 (6 bases). The CDR3 runs to 13 residues. Trimming left V 4 bases short and J 10 bases short, with 16 bases between. Germline V gives CDR1 PRHDT, CDR2 FYEKMQ (reference sequence). CDR3 protein: CASSSPGQSRAFF. DNA of the CDR3: TGTGCCAGCAGCTCACCCGGACAGAGTCGAGCTTTCTTT.

This chain joins TRBV14 and TRBJ2-3; D tentatively reads TRBD1 or TRBD2 (5 bases each). Germline V gene data show CDR1 as SGHDN and CDR2 as FVKESK. The CDR3 totals 15 residues. Trimming pared 3 bases from V and 6 bases from J, leaving 16 bases between. CDR3 residues: CASSQRGPFVDTQYF. Written as DNA, the CDR3 is TGTGCCAGCAGCCAGAGGGGACCGTTCGTGGATACGCAGTATTTT.

The chain combines TRBV6-2 or TRBV6-3 with TRBJ1-2; D possibly corresponds to TRBD1 (5 bases). Trimming cost V 0 bases and J 4 bases, with 6 bases left between them. CDR3 length: 13 residues. From germline, CDR1 is MNHEY and CDR2 SVGEGT. The CDR3 protein is CASSYSDSYGYTF. The CDR3 DNA reads TGTGCCAGCAGTTACTCTGACAGCTATGGCTACACCTTC.

The gene calls are TRBV19 and TRBJ1-1, with D tentatively TRBD1 (5 bases). V dropped 2 bases and J dropped 4 bases, with 8 bases sitting between them. CDR1 LNHDA and CDR2 SQIVND come from the germline V gene (reference sequence). The CDR3 loop spans 13 amino acids. The CDR3 bases are TGTGCCAGTAGTATATCGCAGGGCACTGAAGCTTTCTTT. It translates to CASSISQGTEAFF.

This clone was picked up one time. V gene TRBV4-2 combines with J gene TRBJ2-7; D unclear. With 0 bases removed from V and 1 base from J, the gap between germline ends came to 7 bases. This CDR3 comprises 14 residues. CDR1 and CDR2 (germline): LGHNA, YNFKEQ. The CDR3 loop is CASSQEVLSYEQYF. The DNA for the CDR3 is TGTGCCAGCAGCCAAGAGGTCCTTTCCTACGAGCAGTACTTC.

This clone was seen a handful of times. The rearrangement uses TRBV6-4 and TRBJ2-7; 7 nucleotides match TRBD1. V shed 3 bases and J 0 bases; nucleotides not matched to a gene: 2. Germline V gene data show CDR1 as MRHNA and CDR2 as SNTAGT. This CDR3 spans 14 amino acids. The CDR3 sequence is CASSEGQSSYEQYF. In DNA form, the CDR3 reads TGTGCCAGCAGTGAGGGACAGAGCTCCTACGAGCAGTACTTC.

V and J are TRBV30 and TRBJ2-2, with D uncertain. The CDR3 spans 12 residues. Germline V gives CDR1 GTSNPN, CDR2 SVGIG (reference sequence). The V end lost 7 bases, the J end lost 6 bases, and 12 bases lay between the germline ends. The DNA of the CDR3 is TGTGCCTCCAGGAAGAGTGCCGGGGAGCTGTTTTTT. Translated: CASRKSAGELFF. Looking up the rest from reference TRBV30 and TRBJ2-2 gives the full variable domain: SQTIHQWPATLVQPVGSPLSLECTVEGTSNPNLYWYRQAAGRGLQLLFYSVGIGQISSEVPQNLSASRPQDRQFILSSKKLLLSDSGFYLCASRKSAGELFFGEGSRLTVL.

The chain has TRBV4-2 and TRBJ2-2; no definite D call. The CDR3 is 16 amino acids. V dropped 0 bases and J dropped 8 bases, with 16 bases sitting between them. Germline values: CDR1 LGHNA, CDR2 YNFKEQ. The CDR3 region has the DNA TGTGCCAGCAGCCAAGAAGGCGGCACCCACGGGGGGGAGCTGTTTTTT. This codes for CASSQEGGTHGGELFF.

The chain is built from TRBV19 and TRBJ2-1; D is undetermined. Trimming took 4 bases from V and 2 from J, leaving 12 bases between them. The CDR3 has 15 residues. The germline CDR1 and CDR2 sequences are LNHDA and SQIVND (reference sequence). CDR3 coding DNA: TGTGCCAGTAGTAAGGAACTGAATACCTACAATGAGCAGTTCTTC. It is translated as CASSKELNTYNEQFF.

The chain employs TRBV2 and TRBJ2-7; 8 nucleotides agree with TRBD1. The germline CDR1 and CDR2 sequences are SNHLY and FYNNEI. The CDR3 sequence is 13 residues long. With V trimmed by 10 bases and J by 1 base, 6 bases remained unmatched. In nucleotides, the CDR3 is TGTGCCACAATACAGGGGGGTTCCTACGAGCAGTACTTC. It yields the protein CATIQGGSYEQYF.